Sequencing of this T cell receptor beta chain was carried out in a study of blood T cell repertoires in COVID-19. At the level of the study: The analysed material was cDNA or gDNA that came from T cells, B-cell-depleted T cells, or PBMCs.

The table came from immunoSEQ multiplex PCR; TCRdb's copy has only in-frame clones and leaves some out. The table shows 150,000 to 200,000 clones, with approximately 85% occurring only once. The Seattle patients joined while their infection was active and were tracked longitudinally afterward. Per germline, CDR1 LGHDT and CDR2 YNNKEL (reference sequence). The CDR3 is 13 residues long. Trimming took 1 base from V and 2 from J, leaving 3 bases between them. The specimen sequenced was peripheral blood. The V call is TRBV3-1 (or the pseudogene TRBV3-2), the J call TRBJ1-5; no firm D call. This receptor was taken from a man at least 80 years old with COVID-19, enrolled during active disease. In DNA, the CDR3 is TGTGCCAGCAGCCAAGCCGGCAATCAGCCCCAGCATTTT. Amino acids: CASSQAGNQPQHF.